This TCR beta chain was sequenced in a study of cytomegalovirus exposure and HLA in healthy donors. PCR primers comprised 60 Vbeta and 13 Jbeta primers. Data came from immunoSEQ multiplex PCR; TCRdb stores just in-frame clones and leaves some out. The table includes approximately 180,000 clones, around 85% detected once. Remarks on this clone: Its antigen is as yet unknown.

Overall study results and limits: Presence/absence analysis assumed near-uniform sequencing depth across donors.

The CDR3 is made up of 15 amino acids. With 2 bases removed from V and 0 bases from J, the gap between germline ends came to 11 bases. The germline V gene encodes CDR1 SGHVS and CDR2 FNYEAQ. The chain uses TRBV7-6 and TRBJ2-7; D possibly corresponds to TRBD2 (6 bases). The sequenced material came from PBMCs. This clonotype originated in a man aged 18 to 29 in good health and CMV-seronegative. The DNA of the CDR3 is TGTGCCAGCAGCTTAAACGGCGGGGCCTCCTACGAGCAGTACTTC. Amino acids: CASSLNGGASYEQYF.